These T cell receptor beta chains were read from a single sample in a study of T cells after yellow fever vaccination. TCRdb called the 5' RACE reads again in MiXCR, with one record for every CDR3 protein. The repertoire includes roughly 350,000 distinct CDR3 sequences, over 4% of them detected once, and under 30% sits in the top ten. The sequenced sample was PBMCs, obtained 5 days after the yellow fever booster vaccination. These receptor sequences come from a man between 18 and 29 years old who received the YFV17D yellow fever vaccine. Both conserved end residues are part of each CDR3. The D gene is left open where the match is weak. Clone size appears in some rows only: once, few, many, or a class for an expanded clone.

clone size	D gene	V gene	J gene	CDR3 protein	CDR3 DNA
few	-	TRBV15	TRBJ1-6	CATSPRDTSPLHF	TGTGCCACCAGCCCCCGGGACACCTCACCCCTCCACTTT
few	TRBD1	TRBV20-1	TRBJ2-4	CSAISTGVWDIQYF	TGCAGTGCTATATCCACAGGGGTTTGGGACATTCAGTACTTC
few	-	TRBV7-6	TRBJ2-2	CASSLESQGNTGELFF	TGTGCCAGCAGCTTAGAATCCCAGGGGAACACCGGGGAGCTGTTTTTT
few	-	TRBV19	TRBJ1-2	CASSIRSVGYGYTF	TGTGCCAGTAGTATTCGATCGGTTGGCTATGGCTACACCTTC
-	-	TRBV9	TRBJ2-7	CASSAGGGPSYEQYF	TGTGCCAGCAGCGCCGGAGGCGGGCCATCCTACGAGCAGTACTTC
many	-	TRBV4-3	TRBJ1-2	CASSEDGGALNGYTF	TGCGCCAGCAGTGAAGACGGTGGGGCTTTAAACGGCTACACCTTC
few	-	TRBV20-1	TRBJ1-1	CSASHWTAGYTEAFF	TGCAGTGCTAGTCACTGGACAGCGGGGTACACTGAAGCTTTCTTT
few	-	TRBV5-1	TRBJ1-1	CASSLLFMNTEAFF	TGCGCCAGCAGCTTACTCTTCATGAACACTGAAGCTTTCTTT
few	-	TRBV7-7	TRBJ2-2	CASSSWGGQAGELFF	TGTGCTAGCAGCTCTTGGGGGGGCCAAGCCGGGGAGCTGTTTTTT
-	-	TRBV7-9	TRBJ2-3	CASSLALPWGQGRSDTQYF	TGTGCCAGCAGCTTAGCGCTACCTTGGGGACAAGGCCGATCGGATACGCAGTATTTT
-	TRBD2	TRBV3-1	TRBJ2-5	CASSFRLAGVETQYF	TGTGCCAGCAGCTTTCGACTAGCGGGGGTCGAGACCCAGTACTTC
many	-	TRBV5-1	TRBJ1-2	CASSLTKDGYTF	TGCGCCAGCAGCTTGACCAAGGATGGCTACACCTTC
-	-	TRBV12-3/TRBV12-4	TRBJ1-1	CASSRGEAFF	TGTGCCAGCTCACGGGGGGAAGCTTTCTTT
many	-	TRBV20-1	TRBJ2-5	CNPGYQETQYF	TGCAACCCGGGATACCAAGAGACCCAGTACTTC
many	-	TRBV5-1	TRBJ2-1	CASSFRGGSYNEQFF	TGCGCCAGCAGCTTCAGGGGTGGGTCGTACAATGAGCAGTTCTTC
few	TRBD2	TRBV20-1	TRBJ2-3	CSASGTSGPSTDTQYF	TGCAGTGCTAGTGGGACTAGCGGCCCTAGCACAGATACGCAGTATTTT
few	-	TRBV6-1	TRBJ1-1	CASSLLFGGKNTEAFF	TGTGCCAGCAGCTTATTGTTCGGGGGTAAGAACACTGAAGCTTTCTTT
-	TRBD1	TRBV30	TRBJ2-2	CAWGTGAGTGELFF	TGTGCCTGGGGGACAGGGGCGGGCACCGGGGAGCTGTTTTTT
-	TRBD1	TRBV9	TRBJ1-4	CASSPRTGANEKLFF	TGTGCCAGCAGCCCTCGGACAGGTGCCAATGAAAAACTGTTTTTT